This T cell receptor beta chain was obtained from a study of regulatory T cells in long-lasting Graves disease. Specified time point: newly diagnosed GD, antithyroid drugs for less than 3 months. Isolated PBMC RNA provided the starting material for the TCR library. Study-wide results and limits: Persistent disease favored TRBV28, TRBJ1-2 and TRBJ2-5.

Library construction for TCR beta used iRepertoire HTBI primers and Arm-PCR of CDR3 regions. TCRdb itself ran the multiplex PCR reads through MiXCR, one entry per CDR3 protein. Among fewer than 650,000 distinct CDR3 sequences listed, about 16% were seen once. Of note for this clonotype: Its antigen remains unknown.

Looked up from germline, CDR1 is SEHNR and CDR2 is FQNEAQ (reference sequence). This CDR3 is built from 15 residues. The V and J ends lost 1 base and 2 bases respectively, with 9 bases between them. These data were also filed under a second study, of T cells in Graves' hyperthyroidism and ophthalmopathy. This second study notes: Together with thyroid ultrasound, orbital computed tomography, serum thyroxine and TRAb, clinical symptoms were used for diagnoses. RT-PCR in the first round (using the HTBI primer set) targeted the TCR CDR3. Blood also contained most expanded thyroid clonotypes above 0.001.

The chain uses TRBV7-9 and TRBJ2-1; maybe TRBD2 (6 bases). The source is a man between 18 and 35 years old with Graves disease. The input for sequencing was peripheral blood mononuclear cells (PBMCs), taken at new diagnosis, from a patient treated with antithyroid drugs. CDR3 in DNA: TGTGCCAGCAGCTTAGATAGCGGTCCCTACAATGAGCAGTTCTTC. It codes for CASSLDSGPYNEQFF.